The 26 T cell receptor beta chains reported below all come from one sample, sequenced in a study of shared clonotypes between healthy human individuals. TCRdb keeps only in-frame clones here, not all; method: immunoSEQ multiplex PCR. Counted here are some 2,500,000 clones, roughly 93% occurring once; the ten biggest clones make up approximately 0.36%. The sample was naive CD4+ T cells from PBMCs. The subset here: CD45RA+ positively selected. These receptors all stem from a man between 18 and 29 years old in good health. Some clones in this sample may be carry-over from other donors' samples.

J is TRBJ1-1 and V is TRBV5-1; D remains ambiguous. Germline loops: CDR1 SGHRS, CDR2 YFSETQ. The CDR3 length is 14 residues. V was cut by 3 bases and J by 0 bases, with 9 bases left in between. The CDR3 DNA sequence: TGCGCCAGCAGCTCCCGGGCTCTGAACACTGAAGCTTTCTTT. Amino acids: CASSSRALNTEAFF.

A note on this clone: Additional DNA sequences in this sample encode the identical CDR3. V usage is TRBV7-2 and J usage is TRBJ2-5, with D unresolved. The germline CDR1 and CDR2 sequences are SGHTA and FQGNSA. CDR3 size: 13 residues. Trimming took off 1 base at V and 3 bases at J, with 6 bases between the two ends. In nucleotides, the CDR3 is TGTGCCAGCAGCTTAGAAAGGGAAGAGACCCAGTACTTC. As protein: CASSLEREETQYF.

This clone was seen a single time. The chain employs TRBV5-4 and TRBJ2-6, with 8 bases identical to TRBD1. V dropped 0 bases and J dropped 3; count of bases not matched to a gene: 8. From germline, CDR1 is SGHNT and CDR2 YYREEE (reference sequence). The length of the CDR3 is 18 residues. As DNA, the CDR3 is TGTGCCAGCAGCTTGGGTCAGGGGGCGCCCCGTGGGGCCAACGTCCTGACTTTC. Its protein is CASSLGQGAPRGANVLTF.

The CDR3 region is CASINGGASGRHNEQFF. The CDR3 DNA follows: TGTGCCAGCATCAACGGAGGGGCTAGCGGGAGACACAATGAGCAGTTCTTC. The chain is built from TRBV28 and TRBJ2-1; 10 bases are a match to TRBD2. This CDR3 has 17 residues. Germline lookup yields CDR1 MDHEN and CDR2 SYDVKM. V lost 7 bases to trimming and J lost 5 bases; unmatched junction nucleotides: 14.

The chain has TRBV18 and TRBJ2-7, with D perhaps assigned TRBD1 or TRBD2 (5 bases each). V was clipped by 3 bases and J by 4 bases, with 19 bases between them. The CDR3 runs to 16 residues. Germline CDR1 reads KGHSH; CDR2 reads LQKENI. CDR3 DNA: TGTGCCAGCTCACCTGGACCGGGAAGGGGCCCATACGAGCAGTACTTC. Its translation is CASSPGPGRGPYEQYF.

The CDR3, as DNA: TGTGCCAGCAGCTTAGAAGGGACAACTAATGAAAAACTGTTTTTT. Its protein product is CASSLEGTTNEKLFF. The chain links TRBV7-6 to TRBJ1-4; D gene unclear. The CDR3 length is 15 residues. Trimming stripped 1 base from V and 0 bases from J, with 6 bases between. The germline V gene encodes CDR1 SGHVS and CDR2 FNYEAQ. Full variable domain (missing parts from reference TRBV7-6 and TRBJ1-4): GAGVSQSPRYKVTKRGQDVALRCDPISGHVSLYWYRQALGQGPEFLTYFNYEAQQDKSGLPNDRFSAERPEGSISTLTIQRTEQRDSAMYRCASSLEGTTNEKLFFGSGTQLSVL.

CDR3 loop: CASSASARVGTEAFF. The CDR3 DNA sequence: TGTGCCAGCAGCGCCAGCGCTAGGGTAGGGACTGAAGCTTTCTTT. V and J are TRBV27 and TRBJ1-1; D is unclear. The CDR3 extends over 15 amino acids. The V end lost 6 bases, the J end lost 5 bases, and 19 bases lay between the germline ends. Germline assignment: CDR1 MNHEY and CDR2 SMNVEV (reference sequence).

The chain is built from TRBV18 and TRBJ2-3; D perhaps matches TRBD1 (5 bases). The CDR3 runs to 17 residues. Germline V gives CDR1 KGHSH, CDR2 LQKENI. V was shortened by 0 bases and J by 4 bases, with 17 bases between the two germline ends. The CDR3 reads CASSPPGFGRASDTQYF. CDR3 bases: TGTGCCAGCTCACCACCGGGGTTCGGCAGGGCGTCAGATACGCAGTATTTT.

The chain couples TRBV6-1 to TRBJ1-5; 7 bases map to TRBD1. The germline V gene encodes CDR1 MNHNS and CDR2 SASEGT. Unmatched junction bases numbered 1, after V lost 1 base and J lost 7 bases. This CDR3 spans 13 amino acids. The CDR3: CASSEEGAQPQHF. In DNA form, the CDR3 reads TGTGCCAGCAGTGAAGAGGGGGCACAGCCCCAGCATTTT.

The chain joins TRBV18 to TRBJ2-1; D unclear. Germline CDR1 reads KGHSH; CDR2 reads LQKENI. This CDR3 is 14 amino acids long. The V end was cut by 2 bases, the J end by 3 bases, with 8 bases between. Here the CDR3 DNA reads TGTGCCAGCTCACCATACGCAGTCTACAATGAGCAGTTCTTC. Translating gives CASSPYAVYNEQFF.

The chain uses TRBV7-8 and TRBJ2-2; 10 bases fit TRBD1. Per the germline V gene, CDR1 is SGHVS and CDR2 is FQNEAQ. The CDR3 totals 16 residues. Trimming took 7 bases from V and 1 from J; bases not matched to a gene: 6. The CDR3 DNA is TGTGCCAGCACCCACCGGGACAGGGGGAACACCGGGGAGCTGTTTTTT. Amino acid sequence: CASTHRDRGNTGELFF.

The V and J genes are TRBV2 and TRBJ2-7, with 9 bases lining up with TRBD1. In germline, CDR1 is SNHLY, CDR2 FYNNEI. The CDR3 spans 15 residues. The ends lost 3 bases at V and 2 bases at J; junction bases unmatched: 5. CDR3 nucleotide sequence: TGTGCCAGCAGTGATAGAGGGGACAGGGCCTACGAGCAGTACTTC. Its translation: CASSDRGDRAYEQYF.

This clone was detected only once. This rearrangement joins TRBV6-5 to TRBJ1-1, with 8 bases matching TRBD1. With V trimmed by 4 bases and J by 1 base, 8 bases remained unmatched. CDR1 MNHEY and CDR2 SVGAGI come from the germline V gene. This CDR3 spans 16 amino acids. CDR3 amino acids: CASSSMTGAPNTEAFF. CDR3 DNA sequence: TGTGCCAGCAGTTCGATGACAGGGGCACCGAACACTGAAGCTTTCTTT.

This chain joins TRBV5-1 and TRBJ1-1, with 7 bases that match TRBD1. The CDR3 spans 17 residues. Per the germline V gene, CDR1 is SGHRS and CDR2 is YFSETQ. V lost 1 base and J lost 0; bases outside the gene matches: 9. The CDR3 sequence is CASSLTGDRHMNTEAFF. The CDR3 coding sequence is TGCGCCAGCAGCTTGACAGGGGACCGTCACATGAACACTGAAGCTTTCTTT.

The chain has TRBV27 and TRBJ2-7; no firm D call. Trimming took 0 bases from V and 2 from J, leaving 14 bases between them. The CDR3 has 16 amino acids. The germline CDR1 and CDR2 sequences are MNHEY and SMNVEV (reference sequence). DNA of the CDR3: TGTGCCAGCAGTTTATCGATGGCGCGACTCGCCTACGAGCAGTACTTC. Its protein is CASSLSMARLAYEQYF.

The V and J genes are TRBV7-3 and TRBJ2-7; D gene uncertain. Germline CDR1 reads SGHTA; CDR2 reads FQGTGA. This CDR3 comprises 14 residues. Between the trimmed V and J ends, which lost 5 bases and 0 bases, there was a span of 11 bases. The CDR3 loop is CASSPTGHSYEQYF. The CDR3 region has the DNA TGTGCCAGCAGCCCCACGGGCCACTCCTACGAGCAGTACTTC.

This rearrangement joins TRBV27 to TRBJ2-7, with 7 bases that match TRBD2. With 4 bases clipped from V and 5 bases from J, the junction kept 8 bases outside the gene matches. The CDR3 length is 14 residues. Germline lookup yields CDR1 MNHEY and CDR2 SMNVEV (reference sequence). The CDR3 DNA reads TGTGCCAGCAGTTGGGGAGGGTTGGTCGACGAGCAGTACTTC. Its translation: CASSWGGLVDEQYF.

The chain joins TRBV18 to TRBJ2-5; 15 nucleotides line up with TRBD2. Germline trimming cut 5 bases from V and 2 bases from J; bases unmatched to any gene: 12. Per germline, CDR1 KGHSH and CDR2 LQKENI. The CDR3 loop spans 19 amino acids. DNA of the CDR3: TGTGCCAGCTCAACAAGGACTAGCGGGAGGGCCAGCAATCAAGAGACCCAGTACTTC. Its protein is CASSTRTSGRASNQETQYF.

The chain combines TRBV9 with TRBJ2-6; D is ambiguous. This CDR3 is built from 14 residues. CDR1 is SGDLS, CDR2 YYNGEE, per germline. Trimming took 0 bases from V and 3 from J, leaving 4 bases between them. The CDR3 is CASSVDRGANVLTF. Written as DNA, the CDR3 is TGTGCCAGCAGCGTAGACCGTGGGGCCAACGTCCTGACTTTC. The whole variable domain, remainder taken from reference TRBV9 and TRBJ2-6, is DSGVTQTPKHLITATGQRVTLRCSPRSGDLSVYWYQQSLDQGLQFLIQYYNGEERAKGNILERFSAQQFPDLHSELNLSSLELGDSALYFCASSVDRGANVLTFGAGSRLTVL.

The CDR3: CASSLLPLAGSYNEQFF. In DNA form, the CDR3 reads TGCGCCAGCAGCTTGCTTCCACTAGCGGGCTCCTACAATGAGCAGTTCTTC. This chain links TRBV5-1 with TRBJ2-1; TRBD2 agrees at 9 bases. J was trimmed by 0 bases and V by 1 base; bases with no gene match: 5. The CDR3 runs to 17 residues. In germline, CDR1 is SGHRS, CDR2 YFSETQ.

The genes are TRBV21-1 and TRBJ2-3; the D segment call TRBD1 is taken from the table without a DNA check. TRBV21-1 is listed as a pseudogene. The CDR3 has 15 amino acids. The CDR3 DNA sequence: TGTGCCAGCGAGGTGGACAGGAAAAGCACAGATACGCAGTATTTT. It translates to CASEVDRKSTDTQYF.

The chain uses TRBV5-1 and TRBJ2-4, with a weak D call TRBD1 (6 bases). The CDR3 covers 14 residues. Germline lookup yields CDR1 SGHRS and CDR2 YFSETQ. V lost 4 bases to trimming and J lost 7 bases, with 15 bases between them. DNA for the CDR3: TGCGCCAGCAGCCTAGAAGACAGGAGGAACATTCAGTACTTC. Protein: CASSLEDRRNIQYF.

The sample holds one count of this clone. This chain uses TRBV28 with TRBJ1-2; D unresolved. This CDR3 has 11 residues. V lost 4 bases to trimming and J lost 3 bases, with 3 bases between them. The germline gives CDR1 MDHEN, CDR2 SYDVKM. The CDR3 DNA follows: TGTGCCAGCAGTTATGACTATGGCTACACCTTC. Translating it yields CASSYDYGYTF.

CDR3 protein: CASSYTSGAEAFF. The CDR3 bases are TGTGCCAGCAGTTACACGTCCGGGGCTGAAGCTTTCTTT. The chain links TRBV6-6 to TRBJ1-1; D remains ambiguous. CDR1 and CDR2 from the germline V gene are MNHNY and SVGAGI (reference sequence). Trimming pared 2 bases from V and 6 bases from J, leaving 10 bases between. This CDR3 is 13 amino acids long.

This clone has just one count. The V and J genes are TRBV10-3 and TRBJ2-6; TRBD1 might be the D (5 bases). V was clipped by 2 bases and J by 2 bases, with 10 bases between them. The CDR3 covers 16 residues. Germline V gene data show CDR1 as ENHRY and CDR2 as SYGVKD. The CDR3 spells CAISEAQEPGANVLTF. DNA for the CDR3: TGTGCCATCAGTGAGGCACAGGAGCCTGGGGCCAACGTCCTGACTTTC.

CDR3 sequence: CASSEAQVLPGELFF. In nucleotides, the CDR3 is TGTGCCAGCAGTGAAGCCCAGGTCCTCCCCGGGGAGCTGTTTTTT. This chain joins TRBV6-1 and TRBJ2-2, with no clear D. Germline V gene sequence: CDR1 MNHNS, CDR2 SASEGT. Trimming pared 0 bases from V and 6 bases from J, leaving 11 bases between. There are 15 residues in the CDR3.